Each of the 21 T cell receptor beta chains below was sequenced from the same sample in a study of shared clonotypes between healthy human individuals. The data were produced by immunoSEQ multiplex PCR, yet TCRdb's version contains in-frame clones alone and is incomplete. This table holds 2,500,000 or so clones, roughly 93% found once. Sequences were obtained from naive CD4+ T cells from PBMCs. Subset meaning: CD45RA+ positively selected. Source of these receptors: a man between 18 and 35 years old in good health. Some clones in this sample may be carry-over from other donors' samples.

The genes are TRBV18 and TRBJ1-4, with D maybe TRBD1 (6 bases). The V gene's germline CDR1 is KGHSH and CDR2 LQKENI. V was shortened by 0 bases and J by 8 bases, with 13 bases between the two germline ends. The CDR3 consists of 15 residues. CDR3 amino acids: CASSPPNRVDEKLFF. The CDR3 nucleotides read TGTGCCAGCTCACCACCGAACAGGGTTGACGAAAAACTGTTTTTT.

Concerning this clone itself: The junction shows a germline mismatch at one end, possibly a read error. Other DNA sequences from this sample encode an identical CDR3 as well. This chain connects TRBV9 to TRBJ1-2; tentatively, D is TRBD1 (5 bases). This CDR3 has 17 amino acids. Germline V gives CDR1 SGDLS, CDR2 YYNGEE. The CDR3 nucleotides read TGTGCTAGCAGCGTCCGGAGTTCGACAGACCCGCCTGATGGCTACACCTTC. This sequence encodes CASSVRSSTDPPDGYTF.

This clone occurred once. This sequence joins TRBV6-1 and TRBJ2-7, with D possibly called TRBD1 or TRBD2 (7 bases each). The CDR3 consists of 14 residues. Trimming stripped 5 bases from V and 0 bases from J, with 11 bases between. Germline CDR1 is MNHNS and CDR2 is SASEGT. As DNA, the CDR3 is TGTGCCAGCAGTAGCGGGGACAGCTCCTACGAGCAGTACTTC. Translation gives CASSSGDSSYEQYF.

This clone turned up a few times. CDR3 sequence: CASSIENYGYTF. CDR3 bases: TGTGCCAGTAGTATAGAGAACTATGGCTACACCTTC. The chain links TRBV19 to TRBJ1-2, with no clear D. CDR3 length equals 12 residues. Germline CDR1 and CDR2: LNHDA and SQIVND (reference sequence). V was pared by 0 bases and J by 2 bases, with 1 base between.

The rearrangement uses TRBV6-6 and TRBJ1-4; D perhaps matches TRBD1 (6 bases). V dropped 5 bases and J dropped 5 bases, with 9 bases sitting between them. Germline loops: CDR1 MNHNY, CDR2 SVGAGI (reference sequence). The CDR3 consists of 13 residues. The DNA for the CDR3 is TGTGCCAGCAGTGGACAGATGAATGAAAAACTGTTTTTT. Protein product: CASSGQMNEKLFF.

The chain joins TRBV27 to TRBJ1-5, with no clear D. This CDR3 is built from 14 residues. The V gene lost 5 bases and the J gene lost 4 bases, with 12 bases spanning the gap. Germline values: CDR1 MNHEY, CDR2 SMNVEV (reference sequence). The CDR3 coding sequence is TGTGCCAGCAGTATCGGCAGCCTAAATCAGCCCCAGCATTTT. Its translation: CASSIGSLNQPQHF.

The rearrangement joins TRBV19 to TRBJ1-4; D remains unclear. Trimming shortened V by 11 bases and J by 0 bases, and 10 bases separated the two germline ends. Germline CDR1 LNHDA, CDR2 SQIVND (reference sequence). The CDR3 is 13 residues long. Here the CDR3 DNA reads TGTGCCTCGACCCGCGCAACTAATGAAAAACTGTTTTTT. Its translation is CASTRATNEKLFF.

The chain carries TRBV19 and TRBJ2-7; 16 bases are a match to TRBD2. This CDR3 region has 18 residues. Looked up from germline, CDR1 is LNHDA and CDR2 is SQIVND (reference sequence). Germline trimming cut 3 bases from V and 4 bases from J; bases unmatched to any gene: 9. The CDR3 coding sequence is TGTGCCAGTAGTATGCGGGGACTAGCGGGAGGGCCTCCTTACGAGCAGTACTTC. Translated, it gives CASSMRGLAGGPPYEQYF.

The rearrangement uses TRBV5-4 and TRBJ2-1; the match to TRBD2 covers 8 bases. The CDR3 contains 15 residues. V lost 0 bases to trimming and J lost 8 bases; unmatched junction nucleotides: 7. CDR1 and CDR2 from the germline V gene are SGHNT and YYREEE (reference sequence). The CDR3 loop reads CASSLASGSWDEQFF. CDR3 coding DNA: TGTGCCAGCAGCTTGGCGAGCGGGAGTTGGGATGAGCAGTTCTTC.

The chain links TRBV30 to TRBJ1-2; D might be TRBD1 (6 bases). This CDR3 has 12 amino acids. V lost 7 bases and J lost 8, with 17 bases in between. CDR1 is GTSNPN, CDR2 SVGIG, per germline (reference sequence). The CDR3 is CAFYREQGGYTF. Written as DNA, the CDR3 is TGTGCCTTCTACAGGGAGCAGGGGGGCTACACCTTC.

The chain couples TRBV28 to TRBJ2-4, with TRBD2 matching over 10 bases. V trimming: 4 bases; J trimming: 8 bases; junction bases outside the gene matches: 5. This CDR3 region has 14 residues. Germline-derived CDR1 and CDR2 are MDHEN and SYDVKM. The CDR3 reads CASSWTSGRDIQYF. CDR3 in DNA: TGTGCCAGCAGTTGGACTAGCGGTAGGGACATTCAGTACTTC. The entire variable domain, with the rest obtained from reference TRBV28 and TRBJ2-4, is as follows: DVKVTQSSRYLVKRTGEKVFLECVQDMDHENMFWYRQDPGLGLRLIYFSYDVKMKEKGDIPEGYSVSREKKERFSLILESASTNQTSMYLCASSWTSGRDIQYFGAGTRLSVL.

This CDR3 is CASSGLAGDRGNEQFF. The CDR3 DNA is TGTGCCAGTAGTGGACTAGCGGGAGATCGAGGTAATGAGCAGTTCTTC. The chain combines TRBV19 with TRBJ2-1; 13 bases align to TRBD2. CDR3 length: 16 residues. Germline lookup yields CDR1 LNHDA and CDR2 SQIVND (reference sequence). V lost 5 bases, J lost 7 bases, and 8 bases stayed unmatched.

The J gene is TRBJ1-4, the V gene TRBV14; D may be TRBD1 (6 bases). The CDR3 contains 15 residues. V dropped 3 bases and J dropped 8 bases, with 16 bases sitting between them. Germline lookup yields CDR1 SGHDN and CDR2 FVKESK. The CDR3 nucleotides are TGTGCCAGCAGCCAGGATATGGCGGGGGCGGAAAAACTGTTTTTT. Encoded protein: CASSQDMAGAEKLFF. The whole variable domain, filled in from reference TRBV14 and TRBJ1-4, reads EAGVTQFPSHSVIEKGQTVTLRCDPISGHDNLYWYRRVMGKEIKFLLHFVKESKQDESGMPNNRFLAERTGGTYSTLKVQPAELEDSGVYFCASSQDMAGAEKLFFGSGTQLSVL.

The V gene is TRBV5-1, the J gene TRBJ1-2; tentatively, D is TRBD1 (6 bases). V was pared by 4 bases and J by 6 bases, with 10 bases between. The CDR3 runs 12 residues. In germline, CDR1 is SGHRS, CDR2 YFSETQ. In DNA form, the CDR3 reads TGCGCCAGCAGCCAGCCAGGGGATGGCTACACCTTC. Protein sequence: CASSQPGDGYTF.

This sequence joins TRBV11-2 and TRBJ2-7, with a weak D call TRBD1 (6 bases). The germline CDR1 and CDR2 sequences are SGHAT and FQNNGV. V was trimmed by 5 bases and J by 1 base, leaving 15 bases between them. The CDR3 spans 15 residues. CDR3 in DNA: TGTGCCAGCAGCCTCTCTACGGGACAATCCTACGAGCAGTACTTC. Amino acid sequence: CASSLSTGQSYEQYF.

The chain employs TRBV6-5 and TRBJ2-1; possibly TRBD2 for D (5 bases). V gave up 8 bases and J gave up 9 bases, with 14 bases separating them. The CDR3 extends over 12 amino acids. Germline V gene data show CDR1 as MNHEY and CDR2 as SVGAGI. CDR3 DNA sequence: TGTGCCAGCGGGTGGGAGACGGGTGAGCAGTTCTTC. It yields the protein CASGWETGEQFF.

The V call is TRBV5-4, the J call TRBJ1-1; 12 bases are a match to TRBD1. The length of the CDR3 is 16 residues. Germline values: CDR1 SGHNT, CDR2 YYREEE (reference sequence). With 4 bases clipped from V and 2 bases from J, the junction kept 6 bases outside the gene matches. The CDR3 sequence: CASSVGTGGDNTEAFF. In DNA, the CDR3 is TGTGCCAGCAGCGTCGGGACAGGGGGCGATAACACTGAAGCTTTCTTT. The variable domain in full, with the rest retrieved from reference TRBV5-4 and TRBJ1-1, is ETGVTQSPTHLIKTRGQQVTLRCSSQSGHNTVSWYQQALGQGPQFIFQYYREEENGRGNFPPRFSGLQFPNYSSELNVNALELDDSALYLCASSVGTGGDNTEAFFGQGTRLTVV.

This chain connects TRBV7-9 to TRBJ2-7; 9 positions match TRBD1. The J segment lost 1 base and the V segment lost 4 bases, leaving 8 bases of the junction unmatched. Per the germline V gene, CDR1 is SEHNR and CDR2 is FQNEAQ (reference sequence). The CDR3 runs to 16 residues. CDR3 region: CASSSNPGQGSYEQYF. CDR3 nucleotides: TGTGCCAGCAGCTCCAACCCGGGACAGGGATCCTACGAGCAGTACTTC.

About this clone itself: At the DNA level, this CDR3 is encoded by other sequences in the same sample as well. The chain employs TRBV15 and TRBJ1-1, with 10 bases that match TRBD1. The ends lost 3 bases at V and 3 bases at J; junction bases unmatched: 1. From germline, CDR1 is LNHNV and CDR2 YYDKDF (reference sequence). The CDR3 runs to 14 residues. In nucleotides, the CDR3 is TGTGCCACCAGCAGGGACAGGGGGGACACTGAAGCTTTCTTT. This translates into CATSRDRGDTEAFF.

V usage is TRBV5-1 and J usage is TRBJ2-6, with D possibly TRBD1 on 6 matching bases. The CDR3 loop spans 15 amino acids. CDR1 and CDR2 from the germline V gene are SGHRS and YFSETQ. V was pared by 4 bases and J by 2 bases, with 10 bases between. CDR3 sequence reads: CASSDRSTGANVLTF. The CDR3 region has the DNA TGCGCCAGCAGCGACAGGTCCACTGGGGCCAACGTCCTGACTTTC.

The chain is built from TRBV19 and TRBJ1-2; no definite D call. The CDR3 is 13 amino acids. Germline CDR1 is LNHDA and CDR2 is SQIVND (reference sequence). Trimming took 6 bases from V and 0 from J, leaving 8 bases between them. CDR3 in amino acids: CASRGSANYGYTF. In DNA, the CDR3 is TGTGCCAGTAGGGGGTCAGCTAACTATGGCTACACCTTC.